The clone carrying this T cell receptor beta chain appeared once. Its antigen is unknown. Sequencing used immunoSEQ multiplex PCR; TCRdb keeps in-frame clones, though not all of them. The data show about 20,000 clones, 60% to 80% seen once. The unexposed donors gave CD4+ T cells in about 2011-2018, prior to COVID-19. CD4+ T cells were isolated from the cells after roughly 11 days of culture. As cell numbers allowed, unexposed-donor CD4+ T cells faced SARS-CoV-2 S/N and four cold-coronavirus spikes. This sample stems from a study of CD4 T cells in relation to SARS-CoV-2 and coronaviruses. Study context: No peptide or an HIV-1 Nef peptide pool served as negative control.

Germline assignment: CDR1 MNHEY and CDR2 SVGEGT. The CDR3 loop spans 18 amino acids. Trimming shortened V by 2 bases and J by 0 bases, and 17 bases separated the two germline ends. The rearrangement uses TRBV6-2 or TRBV6-3 and TRBJ1-5, with D perhaps TRBD1 (6 bases). The sequenced material came from CD4+ T cells from PBMCs, cultured in vitro. This TCR came from a human donor in good health. The CDR3 reads CASSYVLPQGNSNQPQHF. The CDR3 DNA is TGTGCCAGCAGTTACGTGCTGCCGCAGGGGAATAGCAATCAGCCCCAGCATTTT.